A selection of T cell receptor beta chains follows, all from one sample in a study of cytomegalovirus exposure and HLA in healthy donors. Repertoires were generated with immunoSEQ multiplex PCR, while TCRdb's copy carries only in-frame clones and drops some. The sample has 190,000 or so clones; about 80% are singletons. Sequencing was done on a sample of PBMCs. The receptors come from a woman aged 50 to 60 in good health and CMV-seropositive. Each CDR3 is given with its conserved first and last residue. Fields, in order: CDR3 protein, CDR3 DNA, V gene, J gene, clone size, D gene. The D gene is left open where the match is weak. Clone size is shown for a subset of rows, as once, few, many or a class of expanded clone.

CDR3aa: CAISESTEFSYNEQFF; CDR3nt: TGTGCCATCAGTGAGTCGACTGAGTTTTCCTACAATGAGCAGTTCTTC; v_gene: TRBV10-3; j_gene: TRBJ2-1; abundance: -; d_gene: -
CDR3aa: CAWSVGQPGQPQHF; CDR3nt: TGTGCCTGGAGTGTGGGGCAGCCCGGTCAGCCCCAGCATTTT; v_gene: TRBV30; j_gene: TRBJ1-5; abundance: -; d_gene: -
CDR3aa: CASSPSQGAQYF; CDR3nt: TGTGCCAGCTCACCGAGCCAGGGGGCCCAGTACTTC; v_gene: TRBV18; j_gene: TRBJ2-5; abundance: -; d_gene: TRBD1
CDR3aa: CASSQGSYEQYF; CDR3nt: TGCGCCAGCAGCCAAGGGAGTTACGAGCAGTACTTC; v_gene: TRBV4-1; j_gene: TRBJ2-7; abundance: once; d_gene: -
CDR3aa: CASSLLGRSGSPLHF; CDR3nt: TGTGCCAGTAGTCTACTCGGTCGGTCGGGGTCACCCCTCCACTTT; v_gene: TRBV19; j_gene: TRBJ1-6; abundance: -; d_gene: -
CDR3aa: CASTIRGTMNTEAFF; CDR3nt: TGTGCCAGCACCATCAGGGGGACAATGAACACTGAAGCTTTCTTT; v_gene: TRBV28; j_gene: TRBJ1-1; abundance: -; d_gene: TRBD1
CDR3aa: CASSQSSRSYEQYF; CDR3nt: TGTGCCAGCAGCCAGTCGTCCAGGTCCTACGAGCAGTACTTC; v_gene: TRBV28; j_gene: TRBJ2-7; abundance: -; d_gene: -
CDR3aa: CASSPRDSRSPLHF; CDR3nt: TGTGCCAGCAGCCCCCGGGACAGCAGATCACCCCTCCACTTT; v_gene: TRBV7-2; j_gene: TRBJ1-6; abundance: -; d_gene: TRBD1
CDR3aa: CASSFGSSYNEQFF; CDR3nt: TGCGCCAGCAGCTTTGGGAGCTCCTACAATGAGCAGTTCTTC; v_gene: TRBV5-1; j_gene: TRBJ2-1; abundance: -; d_gene: -
CDR3aa: CASSFPPVGADYEQYF; CDR3nt: TGTGCCAGCAGCTTCCCCCCGGTGGGGGCGGACTACGAGCAGTACTTC; v_gene: TRBV7-9; j_gene: TRBJ2-7; abundance: -; d_gene: -
CDR3aa: CASSVNMNTEAFF; CDR3nt: TGTGCCAGCAGCGTCAACATGAACACTGAAGCTTTCTTT; v_gene: TRBV11-1; j_gene: TRBJ1-1; abundance: -; d_gene: -
CDR3aa: CAISESSRGLDTEAFF; CDR3nt: TGTGCCATCAGTGAGTCCTCCAGGGGGCTGGACACTGAAGCTTTCTTT; v_gene: TRBV10-3; j_gene: TRBJ1-1; abundance: -; d_gene: TRBD1
CDR3aa: CASRRDTEAFF; CDR3nt: TGTGCCAGCAGAAGAGACACTGAAGCTTTCTTT; v_gene: TRBV5-4; j_gene: TRBJ1-1; abundance: few; d_gene: -
CDR3aa: CASSVGTYPQVNTEAFF; CDR3nt: TGTGCCAGCAGCGTAGGGACATACCCACAGGTGAACACTGAAGCTTTCTTT; v_gene: TRBV9; j_gene: TRBJ1-1; abundance: -; d_gene: -
CDR3aa: CASSPGPAGGPHEQFF; CDR3nt: TGTGCCAGCTCTCCGGGGCCAGCGGGGGGGCCGCATGAGCAGTTCTTC; v_gene: TRBV5-4; j_gene: TRBJ2-1; abundance: -; d_gene: TRBD2
CDR3aa: CASSAGQGYYGYTF; CDR3nt: TGTGCCAGCAGCGCGGGACAGGGATACTATGGCTACACCTTC; v_gene: TRBV9; j_gene: TRBJ1-2; abundance: few; d_gene: TRBD1
CDR3aa: CASSRSTGVGLYEQYF; CDR3nt: TGTGCCAGCAGCCGATCGACAGGAGTTGGTTTATACGAGCAGTACTTC; v_gene: TRBV5-8; j_gene: TRBJ2-7; abundance: -; d_gene: -
CDR3aa: CASSLRGTGELAHF; CDR3nt: TGTGCCAGCAGTTTAAGGGGGACAGGGGAGTTGGCCCATTTT; v_gene: TRBV28; j_gene: TRBJ1-3; abundance: -; d_gene: TRBD1
CDR3aa: CASSQDIHTEAFF; CDR3nt: TGTGCCAGCAGCCAGGACATACACACTGAAGCTTTCTTT; v_gene: TRBV6-5; j_gene: TRBJ1-1; abundance: few; d_gene: -
CDR3aa: CASRSGGGMETQYF; CDR3nt: TGTGCCAGCAGAAGCGGGGGAGGGATGGAGACCCAGTACTTC; v_gene: TRBV6-1; j_gene: TRBJ2-5; abundance: once; d_gene: TRBD2
CDR3aa: CASSLGGGRESSPLHF; CDR3nt: TGCGCCAGCAGCTTGGGGGGCGGGAGAGAAAGTTCACCCCTCCACTTT; v_gene: TRBV5-1; j_gene: TRBJ1-6; abundance: -; d_gene: -
CDR3aa: CASSYQGAAEAFF; CDR3nt: TGTGCCAGCAGTTACCAGGGGGCGGCTGAAGCTTTCTTT; v_gene: TRBV25-1; j_gene: TRBJ1-1; abundance: few; d_gene: TRBD1
CDR3aa: CASSSRRGMNTEAFF; CDR3nt: TGTGCCAGCAGCTCTCGTAGGGGCATGAACACTGAAGCTTTCTTT; v_gene: TRBV7-2; j_gene: TRBJ1-1; abundance: once; d_gene: -
CDR3aa: CASSLAVPRGYTF; CDR3nt: TGTGCCAGCAGCTTAGCAGTTCCCCGGGGCTACACCTTC; v_gene: TRBV7-2; j_gene: TRBJ1-2; abundance: -; d_gene: -
CDR3aa: CATSRDAPNTGRASQHF; CDR3nt: TGTGCCACCAGCAGAGATGCCCCTAACACAGGGCGAGCGTCCCAGCATTTT; v_gene: TRBV15; j_gene: TRBJ1-5; abundance: -; d_gene: -
CDR3aa: CASRVTGKKEAFF; CDR3nt: TGTGCCAGCAGAGTGACAGGGAAGAAAGAAGCTTTCTTT; v_gene: TRBV6-1; j_gene: TRBJ1-1; abundance: -; d_gene: TRBD1
CDR3aa: CASSEVRRDF; CDR3nt: TGTGCCAGCAGTGAAGTTAGGAGGGACTTC; v_gene: TRBV6-5; j_gene: TRBJ1-2; abundance: once; d_gene: -
CDR3aa: CASSGTDSGLAGGYEQYF; CDR3nt: TGTGCCAGCTCCGGGACAGATTCCGGACTAGCGGGGGGATACGAGCAGTACTTC; v_gene: TRBV18; j_gene: TRBJ2-7; abundance: -; d_gene: TRBD2
CDR3aa: CASSQGGQGAYGYTF; CDR3nt: TGTGCCAGCAGTCAGGGGGGACAGGGGGCCTATGGCTACACCTTC; v_gene: TRBV7-2; j_gene: TRBJ1-2; abundance: -; d_gene: TRBD1
CDR3aa: CASSTGTLLPYTF; CDR3nt: TGTGCCAGCAGCACCGGGACTCTGCTTCCCTACACCTTC; v_gene: TRBV27; j_gene: TRBJ1-2; abundance: once; d_gene: -
CDR3aa: CASSSRRSGGRELFF; CDR3nt: TGTGCCAGCAGTTCCCGTAGGAGCGGGGGCCGGGAGCTGTTTTTT; v_gene: TRBV6-5; j_gene: TRBJ2-2; abundance: -; d_gene: TRBD2
CDR3aa: CASGSPTGPHISPLGTQYF; CDR3nt: TGTGCCAGCGGGTCCCCTACAGGACCCCATATTTCTCCCCTAGGTACGCAGTATTTT; v_gene: TRBV2; j_gene: TRBJ2-3; abundance: -; d_gene: -
CDR3aa: CASGMGQGSAGELFF; CDR3nt: TGTGCCAGCGGAATGGGACAGGGTAGCGCCGGGGAGCTGTTTTTT; v_gene: TRBV6-5; j_gene: TRBJ2-2; abundance: -; d_gene: TRBD1
CDR3aa: CASSPGGPSSYNEQFF; CDR3nt: TGTGCCAGCAGCCCCGGGGGGCCGAGCTCCTACAATGAGCAGTTCTTC; v_gene: TRBV27; j_gene: TRBJ2-1; abundance: -; d_gene: -
CDR3aa: CASSSAGIYGYTF; CDR3nt: TGTGCCAGCAGCTCGGCAGGGATCTATGGCTACACCTTC; v_gene: TRBV5-4; j_gene: TRBJ1-2; abundance: once; d_gene: -
CDR3aa: CASSDSPTGKFGNTIYF; CDR3nt: TGTGCCAGCAGTGACTCCCCGACAGGGAAATTTGGAAACACCATATATTTT; v_gene: TRBV9; j_gene: TRBJ1-3; abundance: -; d_gene: TRBD1
CDR3aa: CASSLRMGGSEAFF; CDR3nt: TGTGCCAGCAGTTTAAGGATGGGCGGGTCTGAAGCTTTCTTT; v_gene: TRBV28; j_gene: TRBJ1-1; abundance: -; d_gene: -
CDR3aa: CASSWTGSNQPQHF; CDR3nt: TGTGCCAGCAGTTGGACAGGTAGCAATCAGCCCCAGCATTTT; v_gene: TRBV27; j_gene: TRBJ1-5; abundance: -; d_gene: TRBD1
CDR3aa: CASSPFPAQTILHF; CDR3nt: TGTGCCAGCTCACCATTCCCCGCTCAGACAATACTCCACTTT; v_gene: TRBV18; j_gene: TRBJ1-6; abundance: -; d_gene: -
CDR3aa: CASSLGQVYGYTF; CDR3nt: TGTGCCAGCAGCTTAGGTCAGGTCTATGGCTACACCTTC; v_gene: TRBV7-2; j_gene: TRBJ1-2; abundance: -; d_gene: -
CDR3aa: CASSVSGGSDTQYF; CDR3nt: TGCGCCAGCAGCGTGAGCGGGGGTTCGGATACGCAGTATTTT; v_gene: TRBV5-1; j_gene: TRBJ2-3; abundance: -; d_gene: TRBD2
CDR3aa: CASSLGGTDTQYF; CDR3nt: TGTGCCAGCAGCTTAGGAGGCACAGATACGCAGTATTTT; v_gene: TRBV7-9; j_gene: TRBJ2-3; abundance: once; d_gene: -
CDR3aa: CATSRARSAGAVYEQFF; CDR3nt: TGTGCCACCAGCAGAGCACGGTCCGCGGGGGCAGTCTATGAGCAGTTCTTC; v_gene: TRBV15; j_gene: TRBJ2-1; abundance: -; d_gene: -
CDR3aa: CASSSASEPYEQYF; CDR3nt: TGTGCCAGCAGCTCGGCTAGTGAGCCCTACGAGCAGTACTTC; v_gene: TRBV5-4; j_gene: TRBJ2-7; abundance: -; d_gene: -
CDR3aa: CASRPGTGYDSNQPQHF; CDR3nt: TGCGCCAGCAGGCCCGGGACAGGGTACGATAGCAATCAGCCCCAGCATTTT; v_gene: TRBV5-1; j_gene: TRBJ1-5; abundance: -; d_gene: TRBD1
CDR3aa: CAWSQGLNTEAFF; CDR3nt: TGTGCCTGGAGTCAGGGGTTGAACACTGAAGCTTTCTTT; v_gene: TRBV30; j_gene: TRBJ1-1; abundance: -; d_gene: -
CDR3aa: CAWDPRVGEKLFF; CDR3nt: TGTGCCTGGGATCCGAGGGTCGGTGAAAAACTGTTTTTT; v_gene: TRBV30; j_gene: TRBJ1-4; abundance: -; d_gene: -
CDR3aa: CASSGGDYGYTF; CDR3nt: TGTGCCAGCTCAGGAGGGGATTATGGCTACACCTTC; v_gene: TRBV18; j_gene: TRBJ1-2; abundance: -; d_gene: -
CDR3aa: CASSQGHPNQPQHF; CDR3nt: TGCGCCAGCAGCCAAGGACACCCAAATCAGCCCCAGCATTTT; v_gene: TRBV4-3; j_gene: TRBJ1-5; abundance: few; d_gene: -
CDR3aa: CSVDDGAKNIQYF; CDR3nt: TGCAGCGTTGACGACGGGGCCAAAAACATTCAGTACTTC; v_gene: TRBV29-1; j_gene: TRBJ2-4; abundance: -; d_gene: -